The entry below gives a single T cell receptor (beta chain) sequence along with its context. Its antigen is unknown. No much larger clone exists at a distance of one base, and base qualities are not known. Collaborating institutions collected whole blood in K2EDTA tubes following their own protocols. For TCRbeta analysis, collaborator samples were shipped as frozen whole blood, as isolated PBMCs, or as DNA extracted from either sample type. The data were taken from a study of blood T cell repertoires in COVID-19 (dated by TCRdb to the early 2020s). The study in broad terms: Samples from collaborators originated in the United States, Italy and Spain and spanned both the acute and convalescent phases of COVID-19. The prospective study material was composed of cDNA or gDNA derived from T cells, B-cell-depleted T cells, or PBMCs. The repertoires were made available in a free public database intended to serve as a resource for research on the immune response to SARS-CoV-2. Deeply sampled blood TCRbeta repertoires from subjects exposed to, actively infected with, or recovered from COVID-19 were included in the dataset. A de-identified subject ID, COVID-19 status, age in years and sex were almost always included in the sample metadata. Where available, HLA class I and class II types were taken from metadata supplied by the sample provider and were not determined by assay-based typing. The samples were drawn from the first 160 participants of the ongoing ImmuneRACE study and from 950 to 1,500 subjects provided by 6 global collaborators. What the research found in general, with its limitations: Clinical and demographic metadata were provided uncurated, with the amount varying by source and participant.

TCRbeta CDR3 regions were amplified from genomic DNA using the immunoSEQ Assay, a bias-controlled multiplex PCR. As for how the authors treated the data: The number of nucleated cells in each sample was estimated from the amplification of reference gene primers within the assay. To quantify the absolute abundance of each unique TCRbeta CDR3 rearrangement, sequence reads were collapsed and filtered. For each sample, productive Simpson clonality was calculated as the square root of Simpson's diversity index across productive rearrangements. TCRdb stores this immuneACCESS table with in-frame sequences only. Part of the clones is absent; in the studies checked, under half of the shortfall reflects unresolved V genes, and no reason is known for the rest. The DNA gave D and trimming, while V, J and clone size come from that table. In all, the sample holds roughly 330,000 clones, and more than 70% of those were seen once. Clones ranked in the top ten supply 1.5% to 2% of the sample.

The germline V gene provides CDR1 SGHTA and CDR2 FQGNSA. V trim: 0 bases; J trim: 1 base; unmatched bases: 4. The CDR3, from cysteine to phenylalanine, totals 16 residues. This entry keeps only the CDR3 DNA: 48 bases, framed from base 1. The TCR sequence derives from a woman aged 50 to 65 with acute or convalescent COVID-19. The sample comprised peripheral blood. The rearranged chain carries TRBV7-2 and TRBJ2-7; 9 middle bases align to TRBD2. Here the CDR3 is given as CASSLATSGPSYEQYF. Here is the DNA: TGTGCCAGCAGCTTAGCGACTAGCGGCCCATCCTACGAGCAGTACTTC.